Sequencing of this T cell receptor (beta chain) was carried out in a study of cytotoxic CD8 clonotypes in ibrutinib-treated CLL. TCR beta library input comprised roughly 2 micrograms of genomic DNA from cryopreserved PBMCs. Germline V gives CDR1 SGHAT, CDR2 FQNNGV. V was clipped by 2 bases and J by 0 bases, with 10 bases between them. This CDR3 is 15 amino acids long. Notes on the study in general: Elevated clonality accompanied ibrutinib response, with a return toward baseline values at progression. The study found baseline clonality above age-matched healthy donors, tracking circulating CD8+ T-cell counts.

Turning to this clone: Antigen specificity is unknown.

Repertoires were generated with immunoSEQ multiplex PCR, while TCRdb's copy carries only in-frame clones and drops some. The data contain roughly 220,000 clones, about three quarters of them seen just once; the ten biggest clones take up over 5.5%. The chain is built from TRBV11-2 and TRBJ1-1; a weak D match, TRBD1 (6 bases). Sequences were derived from PBMCs, sampled after 12 months of ibrutinib treatment. The clonotype originates from a human donor with chronic lymphocytic leukemia. CDR3 residues: CASSLRGGMNTEAFF. The CDR3 DNA reads as TGTGCCAGCAGCTTAAGGGGGGGGATGAACACTGAAGCTTTCTTT.